This TCR beta chain was retrieved from a study of PD-L1 blockade in urothelial cancer. Study in general: Males with bladder-origin urothelial cancer constituted about nine tenths of the roughly 29 patients. From 0 to 3 prior chemotherapy regimens had been given to the patients.

Turning to this clone: The antigen is undetermined.

TCRdb's copy holds only in-frame clones and misses some; the assay was immunoSEQ multiplex PCR. In the table there are over 65,000 clones, about 85% of which are singletons. The CDR3 covers 15 residues. The germline V gene encodes CDR1 SGHRS and CDR2 YFSETQ. The V and J ends lost 3 bases and 0 bases respectively, with 9 bases between them. Study observations and caveats: Pretreatment TCR clonality in blood, when below the median, was predictive of better survival.

The specimen comprised PBMCs, sampled around atezolizumab (anti-PD-L1) treatment. The receptor was derived from an older man with urothelial cancer. The chain joins TRBV5-1 to TRBJ2-2; D remains unclear. CDR3 residues: CASSSGSANTGELFF. CDR3 bases: TGCGCCAGCAGCTCCGGGTCCGCGAACACCGGGGAGCTGTTTTTT.